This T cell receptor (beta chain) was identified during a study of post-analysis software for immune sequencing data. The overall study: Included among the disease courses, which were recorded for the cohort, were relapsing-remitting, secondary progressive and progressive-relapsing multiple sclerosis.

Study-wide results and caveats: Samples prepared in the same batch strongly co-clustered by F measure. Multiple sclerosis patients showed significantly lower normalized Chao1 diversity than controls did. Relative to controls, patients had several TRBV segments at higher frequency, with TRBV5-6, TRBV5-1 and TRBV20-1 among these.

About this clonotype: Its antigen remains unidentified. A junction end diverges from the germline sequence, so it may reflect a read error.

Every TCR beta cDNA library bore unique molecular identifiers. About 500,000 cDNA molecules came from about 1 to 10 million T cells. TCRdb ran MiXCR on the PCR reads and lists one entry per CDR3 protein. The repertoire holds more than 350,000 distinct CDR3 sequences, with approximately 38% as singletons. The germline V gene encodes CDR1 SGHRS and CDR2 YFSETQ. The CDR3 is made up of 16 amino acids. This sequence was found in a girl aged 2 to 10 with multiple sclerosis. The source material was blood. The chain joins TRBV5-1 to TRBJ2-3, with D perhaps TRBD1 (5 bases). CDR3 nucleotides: TGCGCCAGCAACTTGGGGCTTGGGGCGGCTACAGATACGCAGTATTTT. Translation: CASNLGLGAATDTQYF.